The source of this TCR beta chain is a study of T cell changes during pregnancy in multiple sclerosis. The ends lost 4 bases at V and 4 bases at J; junction bases unmatched: 6. This CDR3 contains 14 residues. CDR1 and CDR2 (germline): SGHAT, FQNNGV. Some clones are missing from TCRdb's copy, which holds only in-frame ones; the method was immunoSEQ multiplex PCR. This table has approximately 60,000 clones, approximately 91% appearing once. This clone occurred once. This TCR was sampled from a female donor with multiple sclerosis, enrolled in a pregnancy study. Sequenced here: peripheral blood, sampled in the second trimester of pregnancy. This chain links TRBV11-2 with TRBJ2-5; TRBD2 matches 7 bases. This CDR3 is CASSSWAGVETQYF. CDR3 nucleotides: TGTGCCAGCAGCTCTTGGGCGGGGGTAGAGACCCAGTACTTC.